Shown below are 13 T cell receptor beta chains from a single sample sequenced in a study of blood T cell repertoires in COVID-19. The assay was immunoSEQ multiplex PCR, and TCRdb's table has in-frame clones only and misses some. The repertoire has approximately 150,000 clones, 80% to 90% of them found once; the top ten carry 3.5% to 4%. Specimen: peripheral blood. These receptors were obtained from a woman aged 55-70 years who had recovered from COVID-19.

The V and J genes are TRBV10-3 and TRBJ1-5; D may be TRBD1 (6 bases). Germline loops: CDR1 ENHRY, CDR2 SYGVKD. CDR3 length: 13 residues. The V end was cut by 5 bases, the J end by 7 bases, with 12 bases between. CDR3 sequence: CAISTGQAQPQHF. The CDR3 DNA reads TGTGCCATCAGTACAGGGCAGGCCCAGCCCCAGCATTTT.

The V gene is TRBV2, the J gene TRBJ1-4, with D perhaps matching TRBD1 (6 bases). The ends were cut back, 5 bases at V and 2 bases at J, with 9 bases in the middle. Germline values: CDR1 SNHLY, CDR2 FYNNEI. CDR3 length equals 14 residues. In DNA form, the CDR3 reads TGTGCCAGCAGTTTAACAGGGACTAATGAAAAACTGTTTTTT. The encoded protein is CASSLTGTNEKLFF. Filled out from reference TRBV2 and TRBJ1-4, the complete variable domain reads EPEVTQTPSHQVTQMGQEVILRCVPISNHLYFYWYRQILGQKVEFLVSFYNNEISEKSEIFDDQFSVERPDGSNFTLKIRSTKLEDSAMYFCASSLTGTNEKLFFGSGTQLSVL.

Note on this clone: The sample holds other DNA sequences that translate to the same CDR3. The chain links TRBV28 to TRBJ2-7, with 11 bases fitting TRBD1. The germline V gene encodes CDR1 MDHEN and CDR2 SYDVKM. V lost 4 bases and J lost 6; bases outside the gene matches: 8. The CDR3 is made up of 15 amino acids. The CDR3 nucleotides read TGTGCCAGCAGTTACCCGGGACAGGGGGTCGGCGAGCAGTACTTC. The encoded protein is CASSYPGQGVGEQYF.

V gene TRBV24-1 combines with J gene TRBJ1-2, with D uncertain. Trimming took 0 bases from V and 4 from J, leaving 5 bases between them. Per the germline V gene, CDR1 is KGHDR and CDR2 is SFDVKD. CDR3 length: 13 amino acids. CDR3 sequence reads: CATSDLAGYGYTF. The CDR3 DNA sequence: TGTGCCACCAGTGATTTGGCGGGCTATGGCTACACCTTC.

The chain employs TRBV14 and TRBJ1-6; the D is unclear. The CDR3 runs 13 residues. CDR1 and CDR2 from the germline V gene are SGHDN and FVKESK. Deletions cut 4 bases from V and 10 bases from J, with 11 bases between. The CDR3 protein is CASSLSSRSPLHF. The CDR3, as DNA: TGTGCCAGCAGCCTTTCTTCCCGGTCACCCCTCCACTTT. The full variable domain, completed using reference TRBV14 and TRBJ1-6, is EAGVTQFPSHSVIEKGQTVTLRCDPISGHDNLYWYRRVMGKEIKFLLHFVKESKQDESGMPNNRFLAERTGGTYSTLKVQPAELEDSGVYFCASSLSSRSPLHFGNGTRLTVT.

The chain couples TRBV6-6 to TRBJ2-7; D is unclear. V lost 5 bases and J lost 2, with 7 bases in between. CDR3 size: 12 residues. CDR1 MNHNY and CDR2 SVGAGI come from the germline V gene (reference sequence). The CDR3 DNA follows: TGTGCCAGCAGTCCTACTACCTACGAGCAGTACTTC. Translation: CASSPTTYEQYF.

This rearrangement joins TRBV29-1 to TRBJ2-3; no reliable D call. V was pared by 3 bases and J by 2 bases, with 9 bases between. This CDR3 comprises 13 residues. CDR1 and CDR2 (germline): SQVTM, ANQGSEA. In nucleotides, the CDR3 is TGCAGCGTTGAGGTACAGATCACAGATACGCAGTATTTT. This codes for CSVEVQITDTQYF.

To note about this clone: Additional DNA sequences in this sample encode the identical CDR3. J is TRBJ2-1 and V is TRBV11-2; the match to TRBD1 covers 8 bases. Germline CDR1 is SGHAT and CDR2 is FQNNGV. The CDR3 has 15 residues. J was trimmed by 2 bases and V by 5 bases; bases with no gene match: 5. The CDR3 DNA reads as TGTGCCAGCAGCCTTGACAGGGGCACCTACAATGAGCAGTTCTTC. Amino acid sequence: CASSLDRGTYNEQFF.

The chain carries TRBV19 and TRBJ2-7, with a weak D call TRBD1 (5 bases). In germline, CDR1 is LNHDA, CDR2 SQIVND (reference sequence). The CDR3 is 13 residues long. V lost 5 bases and J lost 0, with 8 bases in between. CDR3 bases: TGTGCCAGTAGTGGGGCCATCTCCTACGAGCAGTACTTC. The encoded protein is CASSGAISYEQYF. The full variable domain, with the rest looked up from reference TRBV19 and TRBJ2-7, is DGGITQSPKYLFRKEGQNVTLSCEQNLNHDAMYWYRQDPGQGLRLIYYSQIVNDFQKGDIAEGYSVSREKKESFPLTVTSAQKNPTAFYLCASSGAISYEQYFGPGTRLTVT.

The chain uses TRBV28 and TRBJ2-7, with TRBD2 identical over 8 bases. V trimming: 5 bases; J trimming: 4 bases; junction bases outside the gene matches: 10. There are 15 residues in the CDR3. Germline V gene data show CDR1 as MDHEN and CDR2 as SYDVKM. The DNA for the CDR3 is TGTGCCAGCAGTGAAGCCCGGGGGGGCTCGTACGAGCAGTACTTC. Protein sequence: CASSEARGGSYEQYF. The full variable domain, rest sourced from reference TRBV28 and TRBJ2-7, is DVKVTQSSRYLVKRTGEKVFLECVQDMDHENMFWYRQDPGLGLRLIYFSYDVKMKEKGDIPEGYSVSREKKERFSLILESASTNQTSMYLCASSEARGGSYEQYFGPGTRLTVT.

This clone was detected once. CDR3 residues: CASSRMAGDRGYEQYF. The CDR3 DNA reads TGTGCCAGCAGCAGAATGGCAGGGGACAGGGGGTACGAGCAGTACTTC. The genes are TRBV5-4 and TRBJ2-7, with TRBD1 matching 11 bases. Looked up from germline, CDR1 is SGHNT and CDR2 is YYREEE (reference sequence). V was pared by 4 bases and J by 4 bases, with 10 bases of the junction left unmatched. The CDR3 extends over 16 amino acids.

The V call is TRBV15, the J call TRBJ1-2; TRBD1 matches 7 bases. Germline loops: CDR1 LNHNV, CDR2 YYDKDF (reference sequence). Losses at the gene ends were 0 bases for V and 8 bases for J; bases not matched to a gene: 9. The CDR3 is 15 amino acids. The DNA of the CDR3 is TGTGCCACCAGCAGAGATCGGGAGGGGGCTTACGGCTACACCTTC. As protein: CATSRDREGAYGYTF.

The chain combines TRBV5-1 with TRBJ1-1; D is unclear. Germline V gene sequence: CDR1 SGHRS, CDR2 YFSETQ. V lost 3 bases and J lost 1, with 7 bases in between. The CDR3 extends over 13 amino acids. Here the CDR3 DNA reads TGCGCCAGCAGCTCGCTAGGGAACACTGAAGCTTTCTTT. Encoded protein: CASSSLGNTEAFF.